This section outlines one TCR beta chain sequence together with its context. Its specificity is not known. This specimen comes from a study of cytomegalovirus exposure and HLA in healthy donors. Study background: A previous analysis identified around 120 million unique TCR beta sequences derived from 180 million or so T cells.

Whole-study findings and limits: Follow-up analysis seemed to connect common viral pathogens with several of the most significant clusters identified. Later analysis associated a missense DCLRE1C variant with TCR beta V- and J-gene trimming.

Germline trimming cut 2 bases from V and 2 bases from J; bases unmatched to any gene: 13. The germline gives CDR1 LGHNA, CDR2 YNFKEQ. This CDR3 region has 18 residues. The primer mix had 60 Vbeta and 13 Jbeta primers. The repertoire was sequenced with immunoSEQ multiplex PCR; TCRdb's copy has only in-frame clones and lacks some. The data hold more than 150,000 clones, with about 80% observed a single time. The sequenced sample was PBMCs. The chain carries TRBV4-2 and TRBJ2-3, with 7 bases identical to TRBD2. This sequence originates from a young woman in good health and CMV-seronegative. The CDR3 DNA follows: TGTGCCAGCAGCCAATCCGCCCTTTCTCGGGGGGACACAGATACGCAGTATTTT. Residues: CASSQSALSRGDTDTQYF.